Below are 9 T cell receptor beta chains sequenced from a single sample in a study of blood T cell repertoires in COVID-19. Assay: immunoSEQ multiplex PCR; the TCRdb copy retains only in-frame clones and omits some. The data hold hundreds of thousands of clones, with more than 85% observed a single time. The sequenced material came from peripheral blood. The receptors here all came from a woman in her thirties with acute or convalescent COVID-19.

The CDR3 bases are TGTGCCAGCAGCGTAGGTCGGGGGGGCCCGACAGATACGCAGTATTTT. Amino acid sequence: CASSVGRGGPTDTQYF. The rearrangement links TRBV9 to TRBJ2-3; TRBD2 matches 8 bases. This CDR3 is built from 16 residues. In germline, CDR1 is SGDLS, CDR2 YYNGEE. V lost 0 bases, J lost 3 bases, and 6 bases stayed unmatched.

The V and J genes are TRBV19 and TRBJ1-5, with no clear D. Between the trimmed V and J ends, which lost 3 bases and 0 bases, there was a span of 6 bases. Germline loops: CDR1 LNHDA, CDR2 SQIVND (reference sequence). The CDR3 length is 14 residues. DNA of the CDR3: TGTGCCAGTAGTATTATTCCTAGCAATCAGCCCCAGCATTTT. It is translated as CASSIIPSNQPQHF.

The V and J genes are TRBV11-2 and TRBJ1-2, with 7 nucleotides matching TRBD1. Germline V gene data show CDR1 as SGHAT and CDR2 as FQNNGV. Trimming removed 5 bases from V and 0 bases from J; junction bases left unmatched: 6. There are 15 residues in the CDR3. In DNA form, the CDR3 reads TGTGCCAGCAGCCCTTGGACAGGCCCTAACTATGGCTACACCTTC. Translating it yields CASSPWTGPNYGYTF.

V is TRBV15 and J is TRBJ2-1, with D possibly being TRBD2 (6 bases). Germline V CDR1 and CDR2: LNHNV, YYDKDF (reference sequence). Trimming took 4 bases from V and 9 from J, leaving 13 bases between them. The CDR3 totals 13 residues. The CDR3 loop reads CATSNRLEGEQFF. CDR3 DNA: TGTGCCACCAGCAACAGACTAGAAGGTGAGCAGTTCTTC.

This sequence joins TRBV7-9 and TRBJ2-2; TRBD2 is a possible D gene (5 bases). The CDR3 has 13 amino acids. From germline, CDR1 is SEHNR and CDR2 FQNEAQ (reference sequence). The ends were cut back, 1 base at V and 7 bases at J, with 7 bases in the middle. For the CDR3, the DNA is TGTGCCAGCAGCTTAGGAGGGCACGGGGAGCTGTTTTTT. The encoded protein is CASSLGGHGELFF.

The chain employs TRBV28 and TRBJ2-7; 8 nucleotides align to TRBD2. Looked up from germline, CDR1 is MDHEN and CDR2 is SYDVKM. V gave up 6 bases and J gave up 0 bases; unmatched junction bases: 7. This CDR3 is 15 amino acids long. CDR3 protein: CASSPGLVGSYEQYF. DNA for the CDR3: TGTGCCAGCAGCCCGGGACTAGTTGGCTCCTACGAGCAGTACTTC.

The chain uses TRBV2 and TRBJ2-5; 7 bases are shared with TRBD1. The CDR3 spans 13 residues. After removal of 6 bases from V and 3 bases from J, the junction contained 4 bases not matched to a gene. Per germline, CDR1 SNHLY and CDR2 FYNNEI. CDR3 bases: TGTGCCAGCAGAGACGGGACAGAAGAGACCCAGTACTTC. Its protein product is CASRDGTEETQYF.

CDR3 DNA sequence: TGTGCCAGCAGCTTAGCGCGGTTCAATTCACCCCTCCACTTT. Translated, it gives CASSLARFNSPLHF. The chain recombines TRBV7-8 with TRBJ1-6, with no clear D. CDR3 size: 14 residues. Trimming cost V 0 bases and J 7 bases, with 7 bases left between them. The germline gives CDR1 SGHVS, CDR2 FQNEAQ.

This clone was seen a single time. Mismatch with germline at one junction end may stem from a read error. The V call is TRBV10-3, the J call TRBJ2-7; TRBD1 aligns across 12 bases. The germline CDR1 and CDR2 sequences are ENHRY and SYGVKD. The CDR3 spans 16 residues. The CDR3 region has the DNA TGTGCCATTAGTGCCCGGGACAGGGGGCCCACCTACGAGCAGTACTTC. Translated, it gives CAISARDRGPTYEQYF.